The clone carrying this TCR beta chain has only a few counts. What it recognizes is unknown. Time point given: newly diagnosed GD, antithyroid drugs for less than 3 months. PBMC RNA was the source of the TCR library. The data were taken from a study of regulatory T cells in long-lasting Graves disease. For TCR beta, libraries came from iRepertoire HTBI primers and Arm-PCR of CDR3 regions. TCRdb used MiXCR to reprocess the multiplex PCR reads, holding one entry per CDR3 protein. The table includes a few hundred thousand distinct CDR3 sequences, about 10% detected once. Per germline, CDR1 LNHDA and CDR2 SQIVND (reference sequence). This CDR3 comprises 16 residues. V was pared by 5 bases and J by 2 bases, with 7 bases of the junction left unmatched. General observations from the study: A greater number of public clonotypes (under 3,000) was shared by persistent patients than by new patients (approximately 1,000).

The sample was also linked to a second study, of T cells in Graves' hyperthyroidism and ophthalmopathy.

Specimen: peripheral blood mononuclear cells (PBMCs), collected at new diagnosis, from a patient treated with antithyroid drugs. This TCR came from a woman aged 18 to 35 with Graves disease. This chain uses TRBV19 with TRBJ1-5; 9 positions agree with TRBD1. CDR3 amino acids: CASSVTGTGRNQPQHF. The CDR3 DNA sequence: TGTGCCAGTAGTGTAACCGGGACAGGGCGCAATCAGCCCCAGCATTTT. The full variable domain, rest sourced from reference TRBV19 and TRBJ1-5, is DGGITQSPKYLFRKEGQNVTLSCEQNLNHDAMYWYRQDPGQGLRLIYYSQIVNDFQKGDIAEGYSVSREKKESFPLTVTSAQKNPTAFYLCASSVTGTGRNQPQHFGDGTRLSIL.